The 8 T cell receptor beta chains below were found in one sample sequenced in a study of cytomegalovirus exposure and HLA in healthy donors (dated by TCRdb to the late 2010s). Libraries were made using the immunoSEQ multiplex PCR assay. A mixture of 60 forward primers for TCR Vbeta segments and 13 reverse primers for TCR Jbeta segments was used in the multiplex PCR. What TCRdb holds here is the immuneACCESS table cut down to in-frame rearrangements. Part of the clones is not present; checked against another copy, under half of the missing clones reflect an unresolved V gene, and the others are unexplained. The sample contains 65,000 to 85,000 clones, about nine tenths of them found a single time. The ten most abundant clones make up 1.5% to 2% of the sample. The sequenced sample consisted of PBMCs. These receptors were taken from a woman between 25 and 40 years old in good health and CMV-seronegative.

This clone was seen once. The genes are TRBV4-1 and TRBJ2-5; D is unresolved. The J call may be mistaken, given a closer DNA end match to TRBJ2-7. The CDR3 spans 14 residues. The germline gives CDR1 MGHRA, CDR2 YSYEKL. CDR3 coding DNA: TGCGCCAGCAGCCAAGTGGGTGTCGACTACGAGCAGTACTTC. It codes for CASSQVGVDYEQYF.

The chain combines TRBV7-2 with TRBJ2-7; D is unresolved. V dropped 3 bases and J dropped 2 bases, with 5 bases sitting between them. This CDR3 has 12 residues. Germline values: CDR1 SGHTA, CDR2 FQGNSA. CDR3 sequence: CASSFGAYEQYF. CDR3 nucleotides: TGTGCCAGCAGCTTTGGAGCCTACGAGCAGTACTTC.

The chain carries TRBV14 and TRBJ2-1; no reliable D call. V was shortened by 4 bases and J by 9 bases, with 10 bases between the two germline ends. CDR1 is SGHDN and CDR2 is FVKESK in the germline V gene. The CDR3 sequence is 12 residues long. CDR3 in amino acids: CASSPVGGEQFF. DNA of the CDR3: TGTGCCAGCAGCCCCGTAGGCGGTGAGCAGTTCTTC.

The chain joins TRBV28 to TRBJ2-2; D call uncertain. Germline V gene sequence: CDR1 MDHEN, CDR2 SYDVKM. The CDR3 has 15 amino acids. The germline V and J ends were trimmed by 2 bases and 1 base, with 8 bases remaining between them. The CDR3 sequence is CASSLGLVNTGELFF. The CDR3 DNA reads TGTGCCAGCAGTTTAGGTCTAGTGAACACCGGGGAGCTGTTTTTT.

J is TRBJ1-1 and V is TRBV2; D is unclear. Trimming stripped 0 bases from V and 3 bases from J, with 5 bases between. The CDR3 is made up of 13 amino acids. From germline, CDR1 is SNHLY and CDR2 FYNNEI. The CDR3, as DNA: TGTGCCAGCAGTGAAGCGCGGGACACTGAAGCTTTCTTT. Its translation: CASSEARDTEAFF.

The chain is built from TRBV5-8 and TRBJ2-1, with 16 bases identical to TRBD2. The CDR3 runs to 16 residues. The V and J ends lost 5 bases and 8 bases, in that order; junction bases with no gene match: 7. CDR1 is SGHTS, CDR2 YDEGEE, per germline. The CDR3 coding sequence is TGTGCCAGCAGTCGGGGACTAGCGGGAGGGCCCGATGAGCAGTTCTTC. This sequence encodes CASSRGLAGGPDEQFF.

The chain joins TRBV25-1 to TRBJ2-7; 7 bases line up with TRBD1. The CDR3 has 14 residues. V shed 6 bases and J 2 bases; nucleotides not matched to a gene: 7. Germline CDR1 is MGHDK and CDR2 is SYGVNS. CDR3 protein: CASSRQGLPYEQYF. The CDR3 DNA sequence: TGTGCCAGCAGCCGACAGGGCCTTCCCTACGAGCAGTACTTC.

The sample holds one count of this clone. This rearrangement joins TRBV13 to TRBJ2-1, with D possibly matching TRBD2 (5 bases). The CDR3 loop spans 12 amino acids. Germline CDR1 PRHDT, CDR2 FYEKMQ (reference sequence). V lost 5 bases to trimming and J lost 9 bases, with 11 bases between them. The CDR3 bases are TGTGCCAGCAGCCCTCGGGCGGGTGAGCAGTTCTTC. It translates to CASSPRAGEQFF.